Each of the 2 T cell receptor beta chains below was sequenced from the same sample in a study of T cells in pancreatic ductal adenocarcinoma. Profiled with immunoSEQ multiplex PCR; TCRdb holds only in-frame clones, not every one. This sample has about 100,000 clones, with roughly 96% found just once. No neoadjuvant therapy was given to the selected pancreatic ductal adenocarcinoma patients before their surgery. The sample was PBMCs. The receptor set was obtained from a human donor with pancreatic ductal adenocarcinoma.

This rearrangement joins TRBV7-3 to TRBJ2-3; TRBD2 matches at 8 bases. Germline CDR1 is SGHTA and CDR2 is FQGTGA. After removal of 1 base from V and 4 bases from J, the junction contained 1 base not matched to a gene. The CDR3 consists of 14 residues. The DNA for the CDR3 is TGTGCCAGCAGCTTAATGGGACTAGCAGATACGCAGTATTTT. It yields the protein CASSLMGLADTQYF. Variable domain in full (rest from reference TRBV7-3 and TRBJ2-3): GAGVSQTPSNKVTEKGKYVELRCDPISGHTALYWYRQSLGQGPEFLIYFQGTGAADDSGLPNDRFFAVRPEGSVSTLKIQRTERGDSAVYLCASSLMGLADTQYFGPGTRLTVL.

The J gene is TRBJ2-2, the V gene TRBV7-2; no reliable D call. This CDR3 is 16 amino acids long. Deletions cut 5 bases from V and 6 bases from J, with 19 bases between. Per germline, CDR1 SGHTA and CDR2 FQGNSA. The CDR3 is CASSPTLTKPPGELFF. As DNA, the CDR3 is TGTGCCAGCAGCCCCACCCTGACAAAACCCCCCGGGGAGCTGTTTTTT.